The 28 T cell receptor beta chains reported below all come from one sample, sequenced in a study of T-cell memory formation after mild COVID-19. One entry per CDR3 protein results from TCRdb running MiXCR on the 5' RACE reads. The sample contains 400,000 to 500,000 distinct CDR3 sequences, approximately 19% of which appear only once. Specimen: PBMCs or a T cell subset sorted from them (not recorded which). The receptor set was obtained from a man younger than 30 who had mild COVID-19 (a few samples of this study predate the infection). Cell type and time point are not known.

The chain links TRBV12-3 or TRBV12-4 to TRBJ2-3; the match to TRBD2 covers 11 bases. The V gene end was trimmed by 4 bases and the J gene end by 2 bases; junction bases not matched to a gene: 8. This CDR3 has 17 residues. The CDR3 here is CASSSPGTSGLTDTQYF. The CDR3 region has the DNA TGTGCCAGCAGTTCCCCCGGGACTAGCGGCCTCACAGATACGCAGTATTTT.

In this sample, this clonotype turned up a few times. V is TRBV4-1 and J is TRBJ1-2, with D perhaps matching TRBD1 (5 bases). The CDR3 is 16 residues long. V lost 0 bases and J 0 bases, leaving 11 bases between the germline ends. Germline CDR1 is MGHRA and CDR2 is YSYEKL. The CDR3 coding sequence is TGCGCCAGCAGCCAAGATCGGACATTCTCTAACTATGGCTACACCTTC. Translation gives CASSQDRTFSNYGYTF.

The chain links TRBV9 to TRBJ2-2; 9 bases agree with TRBD1. Trimming at V came to 3 bases and at J to 5 bases, leaving 8 bases not matched to a gene. The germline V gene has CDR1 SGDLS and CDR2 YYNGEE. This CDR3 contains 16 residues. The chain's CDR3 is CASSEQGAFGTGELFF. The CDR3 DNA reads as TGTGCCAGCAGCGAACAGGGGGCGTTTGGGACCGGGGAGCTGTTTTTT.

This chain uses TRBV20-1 with TRBJ1-1, with D unresolved. The CDR3 is made up of 13 amino acids. V gave up 3 bases and J gave up 3 bases, with 11 bases separating them. Germline CDR1 reads DFQATT; CDR2 reads SNEGSKA (reference sequence). The CDR3 bases are TGCAGTGCTAGGGTTTCGTGGGACACTGAAGCTTTCTTT. It yields the protein CSARVSWDTEAFF.

This clonotype was seen at least ten times. The chain joins TRBV2 to TRBJ1-2; D is uncertain. The V end was cut by 4 bases, the J end by 6 bases, with 12 bases between. This CDR3 is built from 13 residues. CDR1 SNHLY and CDR2 FYNNEI come from the germline V gene. CDR3 nucleotide sequence: TGTGCCAGCAGTGCACCGGGCGGAGATGGCTACACCTTC. Protein product: CASSAPGGDGYTF.

The chain is built from TRBV6-5 and TRBJ2-1; TRBD1 matches at 9 bases. The CDR3 has 13 residues. Trimming removed 6 bases from V and 9 bases from J; junction bases left unmatched: 6. The germline CDR1 and CDR2 sequences are MNHEY and SVGAGI. The CDR3 reads CASRGTGGREQFF. CDR3 DNA: TGTGCCAGCAGGGGCACAGGGGGCCGTGAGCAGTTCTTC.

This rearrangement joins TRBV10-3 to TRBJ2-7, with D tentatively TRBD2 (6 bases). V was shortened by 4 bases and J by 5 bases, with 15 bases between the two germline ends. Germline CDR1 and CDR2: ENHRY and SYGVKD. The CDR3 contains 14 residues. In nucleotides, the CDR3 is TGTGCCATCAGTGGCTCCCTGGGGGGAGACGAGCAGTACTTC. It encodes CAISGSLGGDEQYF.

The table lists this clonotype with a few counts. This chain links TRBV7-8 with TRBJ2-5; D perhaps matches TRBD2 (5 bases). CDR1 and CDR2 (germline): SGHVS, FQNEAQ. The CDR3 extends over 13 amino acids. V gave up 5 bases and J gave up 5 bases, with 12 bases separating them. The CDR3 nucleotides read TGTGCCAGCAGCCCCACTAGAATGGAGACCCAGTACTTC. This gives the protein CASSPTRMETQYF. The full variable domain, its missing parts supplied by reference TRBV7-8 and TRBJ2-5, is GAGVSQSPRYKVAKRGQDVALRCDPISGHVSLFWYQQALGQGPEFLTYFQNEAQLDKSGLPSDRFFAERPEGSVSTLKIQRTQQEDSAVYLCASSPTRMETQYFGPGTRLLVL.

The chain couples TRBV4-1 to TRBJ1-2; D may be TRBD1 (6 bases). The CDR3 consists of 16 residues. Germline V lookup: CDR1 MGHRA, CDR2 YSYEKL. V lost 3 bases and J lost 2, with 16 bases in between. The CDR3 DNA reads as TGCGCCAGCAGCCATCCATCGGGGGGGGCAAACTATGGCTACACCTTC. Protein sequence: CASSHPSGGANYGYTF.

This clonotype appeared a few times. The chain links TRBV6-6 to TRBJ1-1; D remains ambiguous. V lost 3 bases to trimming and J lost 1 base, with 6 bases between them. The germline CDR1 and CDR2 sequences are MNHNY and SVGAGI (reference sequence). There are 13 residues in the CDR3. CDR3 sequence: CASSYWENTEAFF. Here the CDR3 DNA reads TGTGCCAGCAGTTATTGGGAGAACACTGAAGCTTTCTTT.

The V call is TRBV5-1, the J call TRBJ2-3; D not resolved. CDR1 and CDR2 (germline): SGHRS, YFSETQ. Trimming removed 0 bases at V and 3 bases at J, with 5 bases between. CDR3 length: 13 amino acids. This CDR3 is CASSLVLTDTQYF. The CDR3 bases are TGCGCCAGCAGCTTGGTATTAACAGATACGCAGTATTTT. Supplemented by reference TRBV5-1 and TRBJ2-3, the full variable domain reads KAGVTQTPRYLIKTRGQQVTLSCSPISGHRSVSWYQQTPGQGLQFLFEYFSETQRNKGNFPGRFSGRQFSNSRSEMNVSTLELGDSALYLCASSLVLTDTQYFGPGTRLTVL.

The rearrangement links TRBV5-1 to TRBJ2-5; D perhaps matches TRBD2 (5 bases). Germline V CDR1 and CDR2: SGHRS, YFSETQ. The CDR3 sequence is 16 residues long. Trimming removed 2 bases from V and 0 bases from J, with 14 bases in between. The CDR3: CASSFGGTGYQETQYF. The CDR3 coding sequence is TGCGCCAGCAGCTTCGGAGGAACGGGATACCAAGAGACCCAGTACTTC.

This clonotype was seen a handful of times. The chain carries TRBV20-1 and TRBJ2-1; D is unclear. Germline V gene data show CDR1 as DFQATT and CDR2 as SNEGSKA (reference sequence). The CDR3 is made up of 12 amino acids. Trimming cost V 6 bases and J 4 bases, with 10 bases left between them. In nucleotides, the CDR3 is TGCAGTGCCAACCCGAGGTACAATGAGCAGTTCTTC. Translation gives CSANPRYNEQFF.

The sample holds a few counts of this clonotype. The CDR3 DNA sequence: TGTGCCAGCACCTCATATAACACTGAAGCTTTCTTT. It is translated as CASTSYNTEAFF. The chain has TRBV7-9 and TRBJ1-1; D is uncertain. This CDR3 is 12 amino acids long. Germline V lookup: CDR1 SEHNR, CDR2 FQNEAQ (reference sequence). V was clipped by 7 bases and J by 2 bases, with 8 bases between them. Looking up the rest from reference TRBV7-9 and TRBJ1-1 gives the full variable domain: DTGVSQNPRHKITKRGQNVTFRCDPISEHNRLYWYRQTLGQGPEFLTYFQNEAQLEKSRLLSDRFSAERPKGSFSTLEIQRTEQGDSAMYLCASTSYNTEAFFGQGTRLTVV.

The V call is TRBV11-2, the J call TRBJ2-6; 8 nucleotides match TRBD1. The CDR3 is 17 amino acids. The V segment lost 2 bases and the J segment 3 bases; nucleotides outside the gene matches: 6. CDR1 and CDR2 from the germline V gene are SGHAT and FQNNGV. The CDR3 DNA sequence: TGTGCCAGCAGCTTATCAGGGGGCGCGCTTGGGGCCAACGTCCTGACTTTC. Translating gives CASSLSGGALGANVLTF.

V usage is TRBV2 and J usage is TRBJ2-1, with 9 nucleotides matching TRBD1. CDR1 is SNHLY and CDR2 is FYNNEI in the germline V gene. The CDR3 is made up of 13 amino acids. CDR3 nucleotide sequence: TGTGCGGCGGGGGACAGGGCCTACAATGAGCAGTTCTTC. This codes for CAAGDRAYNEQFF.

This clonotype was counted only a few times. The J gene is TRBJ1-1, the V gene TRBV7-2; TRBD1 is a possible D gene (5 bases). This CDR3 is 17 amino acids long. Germline assignment: CDR1 SGHTA and CDR2 FQGNSA. Trimming shortened V by 4 bases and J by 0 bases, and 18 bases separated the two germline ends. CDR3 DNA sequence: TGTGCCAGCAGCTCTATCGTAACCGGGACGGTGAACACTGAAGCTTTCTTT. This translates into CASSSIVTGTVNTEAFF.

This clonotype was picked up a small number of times. The chain uses TRBV5-1 and TRBJ1-1; 9 positions agree with TRBD1. From germline, CDR1 is SGHRS and CDR2 YFSETQ. The CDR3 has 18 residues. J gave up 0 bases and V 5 bases, and 14 bases lay outside the gene matches. The CDR3 here is CASSSSWTGALMNTEAFF. CDR3 nucleotide sequence: TGCGCCAGCAGTTCCTCCTGGACAGGGGCCTTAATGAACACTGAAGCTTTCTTT.

This clonotype was counted a few times. This chain links TRBV7-9 with TRBJ2-7; 7 bases line up with TRBD2. CDR1 and CDR2 (germline): SEHNR, FQNEAQ (reference sequence). This CDR3 is 14 amino acids long. V trimming: 4 bases; J trimming: 2 bases; junction bases outside the gene matches: 5. The CDR3 protein is CASSSGTTPYEQYF. CDR3 coding DNA: TGTGCCAGCAGCTCCGGGACTACCCCCTACGAGCAGTACTTC.

This clonotype was recorded a few times. The chain combines TRBV15 with TRBJ2-7, with no clear D. Per the germline V gene, CDR1 is LNHNV and CDR2 is YYDKDF (reference sequence). This CDR3 is built from 13 residues. The V end lost 0 bases, the J end lost 6 bases, and 9 bases lay between the germline ends. CDR3 residues: CATSRDYDGEQYF. For the CDR3, the DNA is TGTGCCACCAGCAGAGATTACGACGGCGAGCAGTACTTC.

J is TRBJ1-1 and V is TRBV5-1; D is uncertain. CDR1 and CDR2 (germline): SGHRS, YFSETQ. The CDR3 runs to 15 residues. With 0 bases removed from V and 9 bases from J, the gap between germline ends came to 18 bases. The CDR3 reads CASSLGSRTLDKAFF. The DNA of the CDR3 is TGCGCCAGCAGCTTGGGGAGCAGGACCCTTGACAAAGCTTTCTTT. Based on the CDR3 plus reference TRBV5-1 and TRBJ1-1, the full variable domain is KAGVTQTPRYLIKTRGQQVTLSCSPISGHRSVSWYQQTPGQGLQFLFEYFSETQRNKGNFPGRFSGRQFSNSRSEMNVSTLELGDSALYLCASSLGSRTLDKAFFGQGTRLTVV.

This clonotype was recorded many times. This chain joins TRBV27 and TRBJ2-1; D not resolved. The CDR3 is 11 residues long. Germline V CDR1 and CDR2: MNHEY, SMNVEV (reference sequence). Trimming left V 3 bases short and J 5 bases short, with 2 bases between. The CDR3: CASSLDNEQFF. The CDR3 DNA is TGTGCCAGCAGTTTGGACAATGAGCAGTTCTTC.

The sample holds a few counts of this clonotype. This sequence joins TRBV4-1 and TRBJ1-2; possible D gene TRBD1, 6 bases. The CDR3 is 15 amino acids. V was pared by 1 base and J by 6 bases, with 15 bases between. Germline V gene data show CDR1 as MGHRA and CDR2 as YSYEKL. The CDR3 region has the DNA TGCGCCAGCAGCCAAGTTGGGGGGGGCGTCGATGGCTACACCTTC. Its protein product is CASSQVGGGVDGYTF.

This chain connects TRBV7-6 to TRBJ2-1, with D uncertain. The V gene lost 5 bases and the J gene lost 4 bases, with 15 bases spanning the gap. Looked up from germline, CDR1 is SGHVS and CDR2 is FNYEAQ. This CDR3 spans 15 amino acids. CDR3 sequence (DNA): TGTGCCAGCAGCCCGCCGAACCAAAAGTACAATGAGCAGTTCTTC. Translation gives CASSPPNQKYNEQFF.

The CDR3 reads CASSQVRSGEQYF. The CDR3 nucleotides read TGTGCCAGCAGCCAAGTAAGGTCAGGGGAGCAGTACTTC. The rearrangement links TRBV14 to TRBJ2-7; weak D call: TRBD1 (5 bases). The CDR3 is 13 amino acids. The V gene's germline CDR1 is SGHDN and CDR2 FVKESK. V gave up 1 base and J gave up 7 bases, with 11 bases separating them. Complete variable domain (other parts from reference TRBV14 and TRBJ2-7): EAGVTQFPSHSVIEKGQTVTLRCDPISGHDNLYWYRRVMGKEIKFLLHFVKESKQDESGMPNNRFLAERTGGTYSTLKVQPAELEDSGVYFCASSQVRSGEQYFGPGTRLTVT.

This clonotype has more than one count but fewer than ten. The gene calls are TRBV6-6 and TRBJ2-4; 9 bases map to TRBD2. The length of the CDR3 is 15 residues. Germline CDR1 is MNHNY and CDR2 is SVGAGI (reference sequence). The V and J ends lost 2 bases and 7 bases, in that order; junction bases with no gene match: 6. DNA of the CDR3: TGTGCCAGCAGTTACGCGGCGGGGGGGCGGAACATTCAGTACTTC. Translated, it gives CASSYAAGGRNIQYF.

The chain combines TRBV6-2 or TRBV6-3 with TRBJ1-2; a weak D match, TRBD1 (5 bases). The CDR3 sequence is 11 residues long. Trimming removed 4 bases at V and 5 bases at J, with 5 bases between. From germline, CDR1 is MNHEY and CDR2 SVGEGT. In DNA form, the CDR3 reads TGTGCCAGCAGTTGGGGGTATGGCTACACCTTC. Its protein product is CASSWGYGYTF.

This clonotype was detected a few times. CDR3 sequence (DNA): TGCGCCAGCAGCTTGTCGACACGCGGCCTTAATGAAAAACTGTTTTTT. This codes for CASSLSTRGLNEKLFF. The chain employs TRBV5-1 and TRBJ1-4; D is unclear. The CDR3 spans 16 residues. In germline, CDR1 is SGHRS, CDR2 YFSETQ. Trimming pared 1 base from V and 4 bases from J, leaving 14 bases between.